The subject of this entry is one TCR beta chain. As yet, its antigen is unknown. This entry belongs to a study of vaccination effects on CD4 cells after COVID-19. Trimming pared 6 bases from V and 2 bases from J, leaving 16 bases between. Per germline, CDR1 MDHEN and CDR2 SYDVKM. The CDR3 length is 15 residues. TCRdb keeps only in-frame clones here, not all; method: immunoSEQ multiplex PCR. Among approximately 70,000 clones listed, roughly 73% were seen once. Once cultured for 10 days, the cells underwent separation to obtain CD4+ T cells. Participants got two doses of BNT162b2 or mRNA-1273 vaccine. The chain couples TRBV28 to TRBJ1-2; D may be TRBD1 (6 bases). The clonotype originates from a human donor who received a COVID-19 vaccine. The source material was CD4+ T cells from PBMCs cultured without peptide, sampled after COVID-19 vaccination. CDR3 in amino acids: CASSQPGTRNYGYTF. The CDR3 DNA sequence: TGTGCCAGCAGCCAACCCGGGACAAGAAACTATGGCTACACCTTC.